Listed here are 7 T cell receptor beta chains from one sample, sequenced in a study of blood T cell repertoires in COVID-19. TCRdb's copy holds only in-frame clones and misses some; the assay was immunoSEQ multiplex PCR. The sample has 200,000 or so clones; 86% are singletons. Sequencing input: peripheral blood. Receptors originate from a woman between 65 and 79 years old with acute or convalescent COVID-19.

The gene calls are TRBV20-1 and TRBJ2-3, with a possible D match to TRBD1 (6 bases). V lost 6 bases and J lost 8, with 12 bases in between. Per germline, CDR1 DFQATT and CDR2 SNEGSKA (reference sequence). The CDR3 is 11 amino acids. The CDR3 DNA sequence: TGCAGTGCCGTACAGGGCGGTACGCAGTATTTT. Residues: CSAVQGGTQYF.

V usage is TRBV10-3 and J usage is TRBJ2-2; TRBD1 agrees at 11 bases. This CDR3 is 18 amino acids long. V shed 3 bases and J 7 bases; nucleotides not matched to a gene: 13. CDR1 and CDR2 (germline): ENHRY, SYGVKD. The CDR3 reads CAISDPGTGGILIGELFF. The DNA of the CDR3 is TGTGCCATCAGTGACCCCGGGACAGGGGGTATCTTGATCGGGGAGCTGTTTTTT.

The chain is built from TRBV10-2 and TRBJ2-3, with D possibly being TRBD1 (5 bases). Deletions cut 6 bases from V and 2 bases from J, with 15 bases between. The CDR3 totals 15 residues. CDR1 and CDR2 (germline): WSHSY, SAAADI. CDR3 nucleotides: TGCGCCAGCAGCGAACCCCCGACAGTCACAGATACGCAGTATTTT. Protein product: CASSEPPTVTDTQYF.

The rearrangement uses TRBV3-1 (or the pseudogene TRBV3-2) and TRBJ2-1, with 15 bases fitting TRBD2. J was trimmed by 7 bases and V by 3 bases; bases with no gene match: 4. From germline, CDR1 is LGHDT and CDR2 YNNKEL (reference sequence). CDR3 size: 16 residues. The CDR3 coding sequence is TGTGCCAGCAGCCAGGGACTAGCGGGGGGTCTAAATGAGCAGTTCTTC. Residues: CASSQGLAGGLNEQFF.

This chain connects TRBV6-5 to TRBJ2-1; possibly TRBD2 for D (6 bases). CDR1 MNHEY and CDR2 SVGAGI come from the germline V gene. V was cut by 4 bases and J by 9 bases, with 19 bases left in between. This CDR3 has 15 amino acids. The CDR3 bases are TGTGCCAGCAGTTGGGACTTGCGGGCGATCGGTGAGCAGTTCTTC. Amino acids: CASSWDLRAIGEQFF.

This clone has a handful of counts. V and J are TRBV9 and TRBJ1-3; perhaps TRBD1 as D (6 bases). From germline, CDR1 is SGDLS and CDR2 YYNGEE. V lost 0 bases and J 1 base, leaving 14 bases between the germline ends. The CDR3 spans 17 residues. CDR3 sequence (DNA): TGTGCCAGCAGCGTAGTGGACAGTCGAGCTTCTGGAAACACCATATATTTT. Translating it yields CASSVVDSRASGNTIYF.

The CDR3 loop is CAISYPNTEAFF. The CDR3 nucleotides read TGTGCCATCTCCTACCCGAACACTGAAGCTTTCTTT. The chain carries TRBV12-3 or TRBV12-4 and TRBJ1-1, with D hard to call. V lost 10 bases to trimming and J lost 1 base, with 10 bases between them. The CDR3 length is 12 residues.